This TCR beta chain was recovered during a study of blood T cell repertoires in COVID-19. The table came from immunoSEQ multiplex PCR; TCRdb's copy has only in-frame clones and leaves some out. Seen here are around 210,000 clones, 85% observed once, and the top ten hold about 0.91%. This CDR3 is 13 amino acids long. Germline CDR1 and CDR2: GTSNPN and SVGIG (reference sequence). V shed 4 bases, J shed 9 bases, and the junction held 4 bases outside the gene matches. V is TRBV30 and J is TRBJ2-1, with TRBD2 matching over 12 bases. This clonotype was obtained from a man aged 60 to 75 with COVID-19, enrolled during active disease. Sequenced input: peripheral blood. CDR3 coding DNA: TGTGCCTGGACTAGCGGGAGGGCCGGTGAGCAGTTCTTC. Protein product: CAWTSGRAGEQFF.